A single sample is the source of the 8 T cell receptor beta chains below, sequenced in a study of beta chain features in type 1 diabetes. Study-level findings and limits: Type 1 diabetes patients had moderately but significantly shorter TCRB CDR3s in all four CD4+ subsets.

These receptors' antigens are unknown. The sequenced template was cDNA made from the entire isolated RNA. The table came from immunoSEQ multiplex PCR; TCRdb's copy has only in-frame clones and leaves some out. The data contain about 150,000 clones, over 9% of them singletons. The specimen was central memory CD4+ T cells from blood. Every receptor here comes from a man aged 30 to 39 with type 1 diabetes.

This clone has more than one count but fewer than ten. CDR3 sequence reads: CASSLVDRYTGELFF. CDR3 sequence (DNA): TGCGCCAGCAGCTTGGTTGACAGATACACCGGGGAGCTGTTTTTT. The V gene is TRBV5-1, the J gene TRBJ2-2; TRBD1 is a possible D gene (5 bases). The germline V gene encodes CDR1 SGHRS and CDR2 YFSETQ. The germline V and J ends were trimmed by 0 bases and 3 bases, with 9 bases remaining between them. The CDR3 sequence is 15 residues long.

V and J are TRBV7-9 and TRBJ1-1, with TRBD1 matching over 9 bases. The V and J ends lost 1 base and 3 bases, in that order; junction bases with no gene match: 0. CDR3 size: 14 residues. Germline V gives CDR1 SEHNR, CDR2 FQNEAQ (reference sequence). CDR3 sequence (DNA): TGTGCCAGCAGCTTAGGACAGGGGGACACTGAAGCTTTCTTT. Translated, it gives CASSLGQGDTEAFF.

This clone occurred a few times. The V call is TRBV28, the J call TRBJ2-1; TRBD1 agrees at 9 bases. This CDR3 region has 15 residues. Germline trimming cut 7 bases from V and 4 bases from J; bases unmatched to any gene: 8. Germline V lookup: CDR1 MDHEN, CDR2 SYDVKM. This CDR3 reads CASTAGTGTYNEQFF. CDR3 sequence (DNA): TGTGCCAGCACGGCCGGGACAGGGACTTACAATGAGCAGTTCTTC.

This chain joins TRBV11-3 and TRBJ1-1; D gene unclear. The germline CDR1 and CDR2 sequences are SGHNT and YENEEA. V lost 0 bases and J 1 base, leaving 3 bases between the germline ends. This CDR3 has 13 residues. Here the CDR3 reads CASSLEQNTEAFF. The CDR3 bases are TGTGCCAGCAGCTTAGAACAGAACACTGAAGCTTTCTTT.

This chain links TRBV19 with TRBJ1-5; tentatively, D is TRBD1 (5 bases). Germline CDR1 LNHDA, CDR2 SQIVND (reference sequence). This CDR3 spans 14 amino acids. V shed 3 bases and J shed 4 bases, with 10 bases lying between them. This CDR3 is CASSMGQENQPQHF. The CDR3 region has the DNA TGTGCCAGTAGTATGGGGCAGGAAAATCAGCCCCAGCATTTT. The full variable domain, in which reference TRBV19 and TRBJ1-5 provide the parts outside the CDR3, is DGGITQSPKYLFRKEGQNVTLSCEQNLNHDAMYWYRQDPGQGLRLIYYSQIVNDFQKGDIAEGYSVSREKKESFPLTVTSAQKNPTAFYLCASSMGQENQPQHFGDGTRLSIL.

This clone was seen a handful of times. Other DNA variants within this sample encode the same CDR3. This chain uses TRBV18 with TRBJ2-3, with 13 bases identical to TRBD2. With V trimmed by 4 bases and J by 9 bases, 7 bases remained unmatched. Germline lookup yields CDR1 KGHSH and CDR2 LQKENI. CDR3 length: 15 residues. In nucleotides, the CDR3 is TGTGCCAGCTCACGAGGACTAGCGGGAGATTTAACGCAGTATTTT. It encodes CASSRGLAGDLTQYF.

The rearrangement links TRBV30 to TRBJ2-7; D possibly corresponds to TRBD1 (5 bases). Trimming pared 1 base from V and 5 bases from J, leaving 21 bases between. This CDR3 comprises 16 residues. From germline, CDR1 is GTSNPN and CDR2 SVGIG (reference sequence). CDR3 coding DNA: TGTGCCTGGAGTGCCCCCCACGGCAGGGAAGTCCACGAGCAGTACTTC. Protein product: CAWSAPHGREVHEQYF. Full variable domain (rest looked up from reference TRBV30 and TRBJ2-7): SQTIHQWPATLVQPVGSPLSLECTVEGTSNPNLYWYRQAAGRGLQLLFYSVGIGQISSEVPQNLSASRPQDRQFILSSKKLLLSDSGFYLCAWSAPHGREVHEQYFGPGTRLTVT.

For this clone: A read error may produce the germline difference seen at one junction end. This chain links TRBV5-1 with TRBJ1-1; 7 positions agree with TRBD1. Per the germline V gene, CDR1 is SGHRS and CDR2 is YFSETQ. The CDR3 runs to 16 residues. CDR3 nucleotides: TGCGCCAGCAGCCCCCTACAGGGGTGGTTGAAGACTGAAGCTTTCTTT. Amino acids: CASSPLQGWLKTEAFF.